The clone carrying this T cell receptor beta chain has a handful of counts. Antigen: not known. TCRdb independently ran MiXCR on the RT-PCR reads; one entry per CDR3 protein. The sample includes about 800,000 distinct CDR3 sequences, 21% of them seen just once. The data originate from a study of response to subunit inactivated influenza vaccine. Per germline, CDR1 SGHKS and CDR2 YYEKEE (reference sequence). Trimming removed 2 bases at V and 7 bases at J, with 13 bases between. This CDR3 has 14 residues. Study-wide results and caveats: Authors suggested few new T cells are recruited by each seasonal influenza vaccination.

The source is a man aged 45-65 years who received an inactivated influenza vaccine. The specimen was PBMCs from blood, collected more than 4 days after vaccination. The rearrangement joins TRBV5-5 to TRBJ1-5; D call uncertain. CDR3 DNA: TGTGCCAGCAGCTTTAGCGTGGGTGTCCAGCCCCAGCATTTT. This codes for CASSFSVGVQPQHF.